This T cell receptor beta chain came from a study of T cell responses to AZD1222 COVID-19 vaccine. Turning to the study itself: Pooling covered second doses at about 4 or about 12 weeks.

As concerns this clone: Antigen unknown.

Produced via immunoSEQ multiplex PCR; TCRdb's table is partial and in-frame only. In the table there are more than 250,000 clones, approximately 93% of which are singletons. Study outcomes and limitations: White British people made up most donors, females outnumbered males, and clonal diversity was possibly underestimated.

The material was peripheral blood, obtained on day 0 of AZD1222 vaccination. This clonotype was sampled from an adult in good health.

The chain's CDR3 is CASSGDRGQPQHF. CDR3 bases: TGTGCCAGCAGTGGAGACCGCGGGCAGCCCCAGCATTTT. The rearrangement uses TRBV2 and TRBJ1-5; D is ambiguous. V was pared by 4 bases and J by 7 bases, with 11 bases between. This CDR3 comprises 13 residues. CDR1 SNHLY and CDR2 FYNNEI come from the germline V gene. The variable domain in full, with the rest retrieved from reference TRBV2 and TRBJ1-5, is EPEVTQTPSHQVTQMGQEVILRCVPISNHLYFYWYRQILGQKVEFLVSFYNNEISEKSEIFDDQFSVERPDGSNFTLKIRSTKLEDSAMYFCASSGDRGQPQHFGDGTRLSIL.